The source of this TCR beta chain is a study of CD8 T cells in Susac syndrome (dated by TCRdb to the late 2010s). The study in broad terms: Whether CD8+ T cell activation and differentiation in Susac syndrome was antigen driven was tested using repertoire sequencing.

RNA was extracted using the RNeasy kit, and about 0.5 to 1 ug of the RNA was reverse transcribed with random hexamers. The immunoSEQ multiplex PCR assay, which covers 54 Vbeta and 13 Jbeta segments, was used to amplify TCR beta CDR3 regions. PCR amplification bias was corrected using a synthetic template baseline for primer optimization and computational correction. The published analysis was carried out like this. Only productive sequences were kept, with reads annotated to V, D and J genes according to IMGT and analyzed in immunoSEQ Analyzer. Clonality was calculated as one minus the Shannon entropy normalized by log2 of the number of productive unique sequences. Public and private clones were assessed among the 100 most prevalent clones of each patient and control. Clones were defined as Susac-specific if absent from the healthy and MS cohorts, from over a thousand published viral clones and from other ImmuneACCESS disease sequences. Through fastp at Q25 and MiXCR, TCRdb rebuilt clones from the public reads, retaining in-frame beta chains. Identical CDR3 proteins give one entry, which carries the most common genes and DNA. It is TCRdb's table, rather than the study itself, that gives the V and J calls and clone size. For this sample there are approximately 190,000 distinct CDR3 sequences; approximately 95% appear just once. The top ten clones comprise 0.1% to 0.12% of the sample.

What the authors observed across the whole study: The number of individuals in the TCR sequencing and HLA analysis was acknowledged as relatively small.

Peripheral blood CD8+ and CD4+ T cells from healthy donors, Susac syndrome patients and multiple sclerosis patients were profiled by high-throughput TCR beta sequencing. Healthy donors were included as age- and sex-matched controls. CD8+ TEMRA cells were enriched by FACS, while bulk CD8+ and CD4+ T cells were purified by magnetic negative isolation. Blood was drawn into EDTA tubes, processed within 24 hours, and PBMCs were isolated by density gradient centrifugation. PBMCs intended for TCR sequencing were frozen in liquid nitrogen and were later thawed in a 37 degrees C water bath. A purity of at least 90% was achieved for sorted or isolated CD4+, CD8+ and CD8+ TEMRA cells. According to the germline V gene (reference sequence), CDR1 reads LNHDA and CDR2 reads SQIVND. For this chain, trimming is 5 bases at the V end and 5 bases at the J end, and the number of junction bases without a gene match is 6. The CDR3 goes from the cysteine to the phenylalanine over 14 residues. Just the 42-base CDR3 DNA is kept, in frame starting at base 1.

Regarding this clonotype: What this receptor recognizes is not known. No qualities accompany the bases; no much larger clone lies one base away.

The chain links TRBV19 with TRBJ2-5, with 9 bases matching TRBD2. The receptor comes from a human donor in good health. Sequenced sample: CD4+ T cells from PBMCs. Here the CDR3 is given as CASSAGLAGETQYF. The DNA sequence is TGTGCCAGTAGTGCGGGACTAGCTGGTGAGACCCAGTACTTC.